Listed below are T cell receptor beta chains from one sample, sequenced in a study of CD8+CD57+ T cells in acquired aplastic anemia. TCRdb called the reads again in MiXCR, with one record for every CDR3 protein. Found here are 250,000 to 350,000 distinct CDR3 sequences, about 56% of them singletons; the top ten hold 7% to 9%. Sample: sorted CD4+, CD8+, or CD8+CD57+ T cells (not recorded which) from PBMCs. These TCRs come from a human donor with severe aplastic anemia or a healthy control (not recorded which). Both conserved end residues are part of each CDR3. A D gene is named only where the DNA matches it firmly. The size of a clone is reported for some rows only, either as once, few or many, or as a class for expanded clones.

V: TRBV2
size: -
D: -
J: TRBJ2-3
CDR3: CASSVFGGAQLDTQYF
DNA: TGTGCCAGCAGTGTTTTTGGCGGGGCCCAGTTAGATACGCAGTATTTT

V: TRBV24-1
size: few
D: TRBD2
J: TRBJ2-7
CDR3: CATSDASGRYEQYF
DNA: TGTGCCACCAGTGACGCTAGCGGGAGGTACGAGCAGTACTTC

V: TRBV19
size: -
D: -
J: TRBJ1-6
CDR3: CASSIPRSPLHF
DNA: TGTGCCAGTAGTATACCTCGTTCACCCCTCCACTTT

V: TRBV11-3
size: once
D: TRBD2
J: TRBJ2-7
CDR3: CASSLDRSGSYEQYF
DNA: TGTGCCAGCAGCTTAGATCGAAGCGGGAGCTACGAGCAGTACTTC

V: TRBV7-2
size: -
D: TRBD1
J: TRBJ2-7
CDR3: CASSLCVGTGGAYEQYF
DNA: TGTGCCAGCAGCTTATGCGTAGGGACAGGGGGTGCCTACGAGCAGTACTTC

V: TRBV2
size: -
D: TRBD2
J: TRBJ2-3
CDR3: CASGGLVSSGGAGGSDTQYF
DNA: TGTGCCAGCGGAGGGCTTGTCTCTAGCGGGGGGGCGGGGGGATCAGATACGCAGTATTTT

V: TRBV7-9
size: many
D: -
J: TRBJ2-3
CDR3: CASSFGQTFTDTQYF
DNA: TGTGCCAGCAGCTTTGGACAGACTTTCACAGATACGCAGTATTTT

V: TRBV20-1
size: -
D: TRBD1
J: TRBJ2-3
CDR3: CSARSEQGNTDTQYF
DNA: TGCAGTGCTAGAAGTGAACAGGGGAACACAGATACGCAGTATTTT

V: TRBV19
size: few
D: -
J: TRBJ1-1
CDR3: CASSRGTGEAFF
DNA: TGTGCCAGTAGTAGGGGGACCGGCGAAGCTTTCTTT

V: TRBV20-1
size: many
D: -
J: TRBJ1-6
CDR3: CSAPIGSPLHF
DNA: TGCAGTGCTCCAATAGGTTCACCCCTCCACTTT

V: TRBV24-1
size: few
D: -
J: TRBJ2-2
CDR3: CATSDPRGGHGRDTGELFF
DNA: TGTGCCACCAGTGATCCTCGAGGCGGGCACGGGAGAGACACCGGGGAGCTGTTTTTT

V: TRBV20-1
size: once
D: -
J: TRBJ1-2
CDR3: CSASDLHAGGYTF
DNA: TGCAGTGCCTCAGACCTTCATGCAGGTGGCTACACCTTC

V: TRBV5-1
size: many
D: TRBD2
J: TRBJ2-5
CDR3: CASSSVRAGGQETQYF
DNA: TGCGCCAGCAGCTCCGTGCGGGCGGGGGGCCAAGAGACCCAGTACTTC

V: TRBV30
size: many
D: -
J: TRBJ1-6
CDR3: CASNKGGSYNSPLHF
DNA: TGTGCCTCCAATAAGGGGGGGTCCTATAATTCACCCCTCCACTTT

V: TRBV12-3/TRBV12-4
size: many
D: TRBD1
J: TRBJ1-5
CDR3: CASSRRDRAQYSNQPQHF
DNA: TGTGCCAGCAGTCGCCGGGACAGGGCCCAGTATAGCAATCAGCCCCAGCATTTT

V: TRBV2
size: -
D: -
J: TRBJ2-2
CDR3: CASRTSANTGELFF
DNA: TGTGCCAGCAGGACAAGTGCGAACACCGGGGAGCTGTTTTTT

V: TRBV5-8
size: many
D: TRBD1
J: TRBJ1-6
CDR3: CANKDPTGTGQESPLHF
DNA: TGTGCCAACAAAGACCCGACCGGGACAGGGCAAGAGTCACCCCTCCACTTT

V: TRBV7-9
size: -
D: TRBD2
J: TRBJ2-3
CDR3: CASSSGTSGVYNEQYF
DNA: TGTGCCAGCAGCTCAGGGACTAGCGGGGTGTACAATGAGCAGTATTTT

V: TRBV20-1
size: -
D: TRBD2
J: TRBJ2-1
CDR3: CSARDVARGGGPRDEQFF
DNA: TGCAGTGCTAGAGACGTGGCGCGCGGGGGGGGGCCCCGGGATGAGCAGTTCTTC

V: TRBV25-1
size: few
D: -
J: TRBJ2-1
CDR3: CASSEYKYNEQFF
DNA: TGTGCCAGCAGTGAATACAAATACAATGAGCAGTTCTTC

V: TRBV20-1
size: few
D: -
J: TRBJ1-4
CDR3: CSASRASEKLFF
DNA: TGCAGTGCTAGTAGGGCTAGTGAAAAACTGTTTTTT

V: TRBV4-2
size: -
D: -
J: TRBJ2-7
CDR3: CASSQGQRPDEQYF
DNA: TGTGCCAGCAGCCAAGGGCAGAGGCCTGACGAGCAGTACTTC

V: TRBV5-6
size: many
D: -
J: TRBJ1-6
CDR3: CASSPPPRGLSPLHF
DNA: TGTGCCAGCAGTCCTCCCCCCAGGGGTCTATCACCCCTCCACTTT

V: TRBV20-1
size: -
D: -
J: TRBJ2-7
CDR3: CSVGGPGVTAYEQYF
DNA: TGCAGTGTGGGGGGTCCCGGGGTAACAGCCTACGAGCAGTACTTC

V: TRBV7-9
size: -
D: -
J: TRBJ1-5
CDR3: CASSPKGVGNQPQHF
DNA: TGTGCCAGCAGCCCGAAGGGGGTGGGGAATCAGCCCCAGCATTTT

V: TRBV10-1
size: -
D: TRBD2
J: TRBJ2-6
CDR3: CASSVGRGGFSVANVLTF
DNA: TGTGCCAGCAGCGTAGGTCGCGGGGGTTTCTCTGTGGCCAACGTCCTGACTTTC

V: TRBV12-3/TRBV12-4
size: -
D: -
J: TRBJ1-2
CDR3: CASRPARGDGYTF
DNA: TGTGCCAGCAGGCCCGCCCGAGGGGATGGCTACACCTTC

V: TRBV12-3/TRBV12-4
size: -
D: -
J: TRBJ1-2
CDR3: CAPIEGDHNYGYTF
DNA: TGTGCCCCAATCGAAGGGGACCATAACTATGGCTACACCTTC

V: TRBV19
size: -
D: -
J: TRBJ2-3
CDR3: CASSNYRVTDTQYF
DNA: TGTGCCAGTAGTAACTACAGGGTAACAGATACGCAGTATTTT

V: TRBV15
size: once
D: TRBD2
J: TRBJ2-5
CDR3: CATSRAGLAGVRETQYF
DNA: TGTGCCACCAGCAGAGCGGGACTAGCGGGAGTTAGGGAGACCCAGTACTTC

V: TRBV5-1
size: few
D: TRBD2
J: TRBJ2-7
CDR3: CASNPGGSSYEQYF
DNA: TGCGCCAGCAACCCGGGGGGTTCCTCCTACGAGCAGTACTTC

V: TRBV19
size: -
D: TRBD1
J: TRBJ1-2
CDR3: CASMDRSSNYGYTF
DNA: TGTGCCAGTATGGACAGGAGCAGTAACTATGGCTACACCTTC

V: TRBV24-1
size: -
D: -
J: TRBJ1-1
CDR3: CATRAGAGAEAFF
DNA: TGTGCCACCAGGGCGGGGGCGGGCGCTGAAGCTTTCTTT

V: TRBV5-6
size: few
D: TRBD2
J: TRBJ2-7
CDR3: CASSTGLAGSYEQYF
DNA: TGTGCCAGCAGCACTGGACTAGCGGGGTCCTACGAGCAGTACTTC

V: TRBV19
size: -
D: -
J: TRBJ2-3
CDR3: CAGSAEPRNTQYF
DNA: TGTGCCGGTAGTGCGGAACCCAGGAATACGCAGTATTTT

V: TRBV5-8
size: -
D: -
J: TRBJ2-7
CDR3: CASSLEGYRYF
DNA: TGTGCCAGCAGCTTGGAGGGTTATCGGTACTTC

V: TRBV29-1
size: once
D: -
J: TRBJ1-1
CDR3: CSVDIWTEAFF
DNA: TGCAGCGTTGATATATGGACTGAAGCTTTCTTT

V: TRBV9
size: -
D: TRBD2
J: TRBJ2-2
CDR3: CAERTSGGAGGELFF
DNA: TGTGCCGAGCGGACTAGCGGGGGGGCCGGCGGGGAGCTGTTTTTT

V: TRBV20-1
size: -
D: -
J: TRBJ1-6
CDR3: CSAREEGSYNSPLHF
DNA: TGCAGTGCTAGAGAGGAAGGGTCCTATAATTCACCCCTCCACTTT

V: TRBV7-8
size: few
D: TRBD1
J: TRBJ1-6
CDR3: CASSLVGTGTSPLHF
DNA: TGTGCCAGCAGCTTAGTTGGGACAGGGACTTCACCCCTCCACTTT

V: TRBV20-1
size: -
D: TRBD1
J: TRBJ1-5
CDR3: CSATVVGTVNQPQHF
DNA: TGCAGTGCTACCGTCGTGGGGACAGTTAATCAGCCCCAGCATTTT

V: TRBV4-3
size: many
D: TRBD2
J: TRBJ2-1
CDR3: CASSQAGLAGGPYNEQFF
DNA: TGCGCCAGCAGCCAAGCGGGACTAGCGGGGGGGCCATACAATGAGCAGTTCTTC